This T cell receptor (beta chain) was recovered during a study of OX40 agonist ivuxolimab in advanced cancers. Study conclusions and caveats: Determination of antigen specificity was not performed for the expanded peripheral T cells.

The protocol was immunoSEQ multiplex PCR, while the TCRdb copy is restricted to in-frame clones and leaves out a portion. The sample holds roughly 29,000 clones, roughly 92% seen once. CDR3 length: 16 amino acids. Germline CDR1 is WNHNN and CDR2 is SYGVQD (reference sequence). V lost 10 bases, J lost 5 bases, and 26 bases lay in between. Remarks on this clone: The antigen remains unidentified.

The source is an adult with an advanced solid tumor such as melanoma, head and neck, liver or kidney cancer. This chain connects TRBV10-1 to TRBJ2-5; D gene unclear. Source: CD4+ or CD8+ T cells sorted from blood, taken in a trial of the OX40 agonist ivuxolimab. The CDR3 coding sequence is TGCGCCACCCCAGGCGCCACATCAGGCCTATGGGAGACCCAGTACTTC. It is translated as CATPGATSGLWETQYF.